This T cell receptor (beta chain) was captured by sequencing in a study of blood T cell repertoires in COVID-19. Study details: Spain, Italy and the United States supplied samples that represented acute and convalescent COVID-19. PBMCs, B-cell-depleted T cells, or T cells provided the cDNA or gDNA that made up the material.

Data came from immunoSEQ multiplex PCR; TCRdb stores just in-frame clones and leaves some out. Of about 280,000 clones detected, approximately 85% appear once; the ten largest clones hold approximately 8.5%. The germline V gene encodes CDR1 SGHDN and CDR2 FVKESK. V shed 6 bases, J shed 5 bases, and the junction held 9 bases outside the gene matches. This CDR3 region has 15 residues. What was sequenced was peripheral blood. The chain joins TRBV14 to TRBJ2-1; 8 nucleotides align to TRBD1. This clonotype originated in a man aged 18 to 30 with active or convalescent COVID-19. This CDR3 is CASSLPGGGHNEQFF. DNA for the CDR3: TGTGCCAGCAGTCTACCAGGGGGCGGGCACAATGAGCAGTTCTTC.